One sample yielded the 24 T cell receptor beta chains listed below, sequenced in a study of T cells in Graves' hyperthyroidism and ophthalmopathy. From RNA transcripts, TCR beta CDR3 regions were amplified. Primed by the HTBI set, a first-round RT-PCR was run on the TCR CDR3. TCRdb analysed the multiplex PCR reads with MiXCR anew, one entry per CDR3 protein. The sample carries about 100,000 distinct CDR3 sequences, 16% recorded once. Sequencing input: blood. The receptors originated from a woman in her 50s with Graves' hyperthyroidism.

Notes on this clonotype: A much larger clone sits a single nucleotide away, making a read error possible. Since the CDR3 does not end with the conserved phenylalanine or tryptophan, this likely comes from a read error. The CDR3 region is CASSLITNEQFL. The DNA of the CDR3 is TGTGCCAGCAGCTTAATTACCAATGAGCAGTTCCTC. V and J are TRBV11-1 and TRBJ2-1; D is unresolved. The CDR3 covers 12 residues. V lost 2 bases and J 6 bases, leaving 5 bases between the germline ends. CDR1 and CDR2 (germline): SGHAT, FQDESV (reference sequence).

The chain carries TRBV19 and TRBJ2-1; 10 bases match TRBD1. CDR1 LNHDA and CDR2 SQIVND come from the germline V gene (reference sequence). V lost 6 bases to trimming and J lost 3 bases; unmatched junction nucleotides: 5. The CDR3 is made up of 15 amino acids. The CDR3 protein is CASRVGTGDYNEQFF. CDR3 in DNA: TGTGCCAGTAGGGTCGGGACAGGGGACTACAATGAGCAGTTCTTC.

This clonotype was found many times. This sequence joins TRBV29-1 and TRBJ2-1; perhaps D is TRBD1 or TRBD2 (7 bases each). The CDR3 consists of 14 residues. Germline V gene sequence: CDR1 SQVTM, CDR2 ANQGSEA. V lost 3 bases and J 4 bases, leaving 13 bases between the germline ends. CDR3 sequence: CSVEGGGPYNEQFF. In nucleotides, the CDR3 is TGCAGCGTTGAGGGAGGGGGCCCATACAATGAGCAGTTCTTC.

The table lists this clonotype with many counts. This sequence joins TRBV7-3 and TRBJ1-1; the D is unclear. The CDR3 extends over 14 amino acids. The germline V gene encodes CDR1 SGHTA and CDR2 FQGTGA. Trimming left V 1 base short and J 1 base short, with 7 bases between. Written as DNA, the CDR3 is TGTGCCAGCAGCTTAAATGCCGCGAACACTGAAGCTTTCTTT. Protein sequence: CASSLNAANTEAFF. Drawing the rest from reference TRBV7-3 and TRBJ1-1, the complete variable domain is GAGVSQTPSNKVTEKGKYVELRCDPISGHTALYWYRQSLGQGPEFLIYFQGTGAADDSGLPNDRFFAVRPEGSVSTLKIQRTERGDSAVYLCASSLNAANTEAFFGQGTRLTVV.

This clonotype came up many times. The chain couples TRBV27 to TRBJ1-1; D is unclear. Germline V gene data show CDR1 as MNHEY and CDR2 as SMNVEV (reference sequence). With 5 bases removed from V and 3 bases from J, the gap between germline ends came to 13 bases. The CDR3 is made up of 14 amino acids. The CDR3 loop is CASSTDPSDTEAFF. CDR3 in DNA: TGTGCCAGCAGTACGGACCCCTCGGACACTGAAGCTTTCTTT.

This clonotype has at least ten counts. The chain has TRBV20-1 and TRBJ2-5, with 10 bases fitting TRBD1. The length of the CDR3 is 14 residues. From germline, CDR1 is DFQATT and CDR2 SNEGSKA (reference sequence). The junction had 7 bases not matched to a gene; V was cut back by 5 bases and J by 4 bases. DNA for the CDR3: TGCAGTGCTCAGGACAGGGGGGAAGGAGAGACCCAGTACTTC. It specifies CSAQDRGEGETQYF.

Many counts were recorded for this clonotype. The chain employs TRBV10-3 and TRBJ2-7, with TRBD2 matching over 10 bases. The CDR3 runs to 14 residues. The V and J ends lost 6 bases and 6 bases, in that order; junction bases with no gene match: 8. The germline V gene encodes CDR1 ENHRY and CDR2 SYGVKD. Here the CDR3 DNA reads TGTGCCATCAGGCTAGCGGGAGAAGTGGGCGAGCAGTACTTC. Its protein product is CAIRLAGEVGEQYF.

At least ten counts were recorded for this clonotype. The rearrangement uses TRBV2 and TRBJ1-1; D is possibly TRBD1 (5 bases). The ends were cut back, 7 bases at V and 8 bases at J, with 11 bases in the middle. Germline CDR1 SNHLY, CDR2 FYNNEI. The CDR3 sequence is 11 residues long. CDR3 sequence: CASNSQGEAFF. The CDR3 coding sequence is TGTGCCAGCAACTCGCAGGGAGAAGCTTTCTTT.

This clonotype was recorded many times. The chain uses TRBV14 and TRBJ2-7; 9 bases are shared with TRBD1. The CDR3 has 16 amino acids. J gave up 2 bases and V 1 base, and 6 bases lay outside the gene matches. CDR1 and CDR2 (germline): SGHDN, FVKESK. The CDR3 sequence: CASSQGQGVLAYEQYV. CDR3 nucleotides: TGTGCCAGCAGCCAAGGACAGGGGGTTCTCGCCTACGAGCAGTACGTC.

This clonotype showed up many times. The V and J genes are TRBV9 and TRBJ2-5, with 10 bases that match TRBD2. Germline V gives CDR1 SGDLS, CDR2 YYNGEE. Unmatched junction bases numbered 6, after V lost 0 bases and J lost 4 bases. This CDR3 region has 16 residues. This CDR3 is CASSVGSGRALETQYF. In DNA form, the CDR3 reads TGTGCCAGCAGCGTAGGGAGCGGGAGGGCCCTAGAGACCCAGTACTTC.

This clonotype was found many times. This chain connects TRBV28 to TRBJ2-1; 7 nucleotides align to TRBD2. This CDR3 region has 15 residues. V lost 6 bases, J lost 5 bases, and 10 bases stayed unmatched. Looked up from germline, CDR1 is MDHEN and CDR2 is SYDVKM. The CDR3 sequence is CASSARGGGNNEQFF. The CDR3 nucleotides read TGTGCCAGCAGCGCACGAGGCGGGGGTAACAATGAGCAGTTCTTC.

Points on this clonotype: A much larger clone lies a single base off, so this may be a read error. This chain's CDR3 is CASSLSRFRAEAFF. The CDR3 coding sequence is TGTGCCAGCAGCTTAAGTCGATTCAGGGCTGAAGCTTTCTTT. The rearrangement uses TRBV7-9 and TRBJ1-1; TRBD1 is a possible D gene (5 bases). Trimming took 2 bases from V and 6 from J, leaving 13 bases between them. The CDR3 has 14 amino acids. CDR1 and CDR2 from the germline V gene are SEHNR and FQNEAQ (reference sequence).

Note on this clonotype: A much larger clone sits a single nucleotide away, making a read error possible. V usage is TRBV6-6 and J usage is TRBJ1-3; D is perhaps TRBD1 (5 bases). This CDR3 has 15 residues. CDR1 and CDR2 (germline): MNHNY, SVGAGI (reference sequence). CDR3 nucleotide sequence: TGTGCCAGCAGTTACTCAGGAGGGGTTGGAAACACCATACATTTT. Translating it yields CASSYSGGVGNTIHF.

This clonotype has at least ten counts. V is TRBV11-2 and J is TRBJ2-3; D is unresolved. The germline gives CDR1 SGHAT, CDR2 FQNNGV. The CDR3 is 15 amino acids. V was cut by 5 bases and J by 3 bases, with 15 bases left in between. This CDR3 is CASSPAVLGTDTQYF. CDR3 nucleotide sequence: TGTGCCAGCAGCCCCGCTGTATTGGGAACAGATACGCAGTATTTT.

Many counts were recorded for this clonotype. V is TRBV6-1 and J is TRBJ1-1; D perhaps matches TRBD1 (6 bases). CDR3 length: 16 amino acids. Germline V gene lookup returns CDR1 MNHNS and CDR2 SASEGT. The germline V and J ends were trimmed by 6 bases and 0 bases, with 17 bases remaining between them. CDR3 amino acids: CASSQTLGGLNTEAFF. DNA for the CDR3: TGTGCCAGCAGCCAGACATTAGGGGGGCTGAACACTGAAGCTTTCTTT.

The chain is built from TRBV30 and TRBJ2-1; 11 positions match TRBD2. The V and J ends lost 0 bases and 9 bases, in that order; junction bases with no gene match: 16. The CDR3 is 18 residues long. Germline CDR1 and CDR2: GTSNPN and SVGIG (reference sequence). CDR3 DNA: TGTGCCTGGAGTGTACTCGGAGGGCTAGCGGGAGGTGGGCGTGAGCAGTTCTTC. Translated, it gives CAWSVLGGLAGGGREQFF.

There are many counts of this clonotype. This rearrangement joins TRBV7-2 to TRBJ2-5; no definite D call. CDR3 length: 14 amino acids. Trimming removed 4 bases from V and 0 bases from J, with 9 bases in between. CDR1 is SGHTA and CDR2 is FQGNSA in the germline V gene. The CDR3 loop is CASSSGPHQETQYF. Here the CDR3 DNA reads TGTGCCAGCAGCTCCGGACCCCACCAAGAGACCCAGTACTTC.

Points on this clonotype: A much larger clone sits a single nucleotide away, making a read error possible. The chain is built from TRBV7-9 and TRBJ2-3; D is unclear. The CDR3 sequence is 11 residues long. Germline V gives CDR1 SEHNR, CDR2 FQNEAQ (reference sequence). Trimming removed 1 base from V and 7 bases from J, with 3 bases in between. CDR3 nucleotide sequence: TGTGCCAGCAGCTTAGGGCATACGCAGTATTTT. Amino acid sequence: CASSLGHTQYF.

In its sample, this clonotype was seen many times. The CDR3 coding sequence is TGTGCCAGCAGAGGGGGCGGCCACGGGGAGCTGTTTTTT. Residues: CASRGGGHGELFF. This chain connects TRBV28 to TRBJ2-2, with TRBD1 matching over 7 bases. The CDR3 totals 13 residues. V was clipped by 6 bases and J by 7 bases; unmatched bases: 5. Germline CDR1 MDHEN, CDR2 SYDVKM.

The rearrangement uses TRBV12-3 or TRBV12-4 and TRBJ2-5, with 16 positions matching TRBD2. This CDR3 spans 15 amino acids. V was clipped by 4 bases and J by 5 bases; unmatched bases: 1. CDR3 sequence: CASSWGLAGGETQYF. The CDR3 coding sequence is TGTGCCAGCAGTTGGGGACTAGCGGGAGGGGAGACCCAGTACTTC.

In its sample, this clonotype was seen many times. The rearrangement uses TRBV20-1 and TRBJ1-6; 8 positions match TRBD1. The ends lost 5 bases at V and 6 bases at J; junction bases unmatched: 12. The CDR3 covers 16 residues. Germline lookup yields CDR1 DFQATT and CDR2 SNEGSKA (reference sequence). CDR3 in amino acids: CSARASTGERNSPLHF. CDR3 nucleotides: TGCAGTGCTCGGGCCTCGACAGGGGAACGTAATTCACCCCTCCACTTT.

This clonotype occurred many times. The rearrangement joins TRBV2 to TRBJ1-1; possible D gene TRBD1, 5 bases. Per the germline V gene, CDR1 is SNHLY and CDR2 is FYNNEI. Trimming pared 7 bases from V and 9 bases from J, leaving 21 bases between. The CDR3 length is 14 residues. The CDR3 nucleotides read TGTGCCAGCAAGAACCCAACCCGGGGGATAAAAGCTTTCTTT. This gives the protein CASKNPTRGIKAFF.

In its sample, this clonotype was seen many times. The V and J genes are TRBV3-1 and TRBJ2-5, with TRBD2 matching over 12 bases. The CDR3 extends over 18 amino acids. V lost 0 bases and J lost 5; bases outside the gene matches: 10. Looked up from germline, CDR1 is LGHDT and CDR2 is YNNKEL (reference sequence). CDR3 residues: CASSQDITTSGSRETQYF. The CDR3 bases are TGTGCCAGCAGCCAAGACATTACGACTAGCGGGAGTAGGGAGACCCAGTACTTC.

Ten or more counts support this clonotype. This chain links TRBV5-1 with TRBJ2-5; 8 nucleotides agree with TRBD1. Germline lookup yields CDR1 SGHRS and CDR2 YFSETQ. The V gene end was trimmed by 4 bases and the J gene end by 3 bases; junction bases not matched to a gene: 5. There are 14 residues in the CDR3. The CDR3 region is CASSMTGDKETQYF. The CDR3, as DNA: TGCGCCAGCAGCATGACAGGGGATAAAGAGACCCAGTACTTC.